The count of the clone carrying this T cell receptor (beta chain) is one. Measured with immunoSEQ multiplex PCR; TCRdb has only the in-frame clones, and not every one. The profile covers 200,000 to 300,000 clones, with about 87% appearing a single time and 0.95% to 1.5% taken by the ten largest. The data are from a study of blood T cell repertoires in COVID-19. This receptor was identified in a woman in her forties with acute COVID-19. The sample comprised PBMCs or T cells enriched from blood (not recorded which).

Written as DNA, the CDR3 is TGTGCCAGCAGCCCGTCCAGGGCCGGTTACACCGGGGAGCTGTTTTTT. Its translation is CASSPSRAGYTGELFF. V is TRBV11-3 and J is TRBJ2-2, with D tentatively TRBD1 (5 bases). Per the germline V gene, CDR1 is SGHNT and CDR2 is YENEEA. The CDR3 loop spans 16 amino acids. The germline V and J ends were trimmed by 5 bases and 3 bases, with 16 bases remaining between them.